This is a list of T cell receptor beta chains from one sample in a study of blood T cells in healthy people across ages. TCRdb analysed the 5' RACE reads with MiXCR anew, one entry per CDR3 protein. Of about a million distinct CDR3 sequences in the sample, about 51% were seen once. Material: blood. These TCRs come from an older woman in good health. The CDR3 runs from the conserved cysteine through the conserved F or W. Fields, in order: clone size, V gene, J gene, D gene, CDR3 DNA, CDR3 protein. The D gene is left open where the match is weak. Clone sizes are given selectively: once, few, many, or a class where the clone is expanded.

NA,TRBV30,TRBJ2-5,NA,TGTGCCTGGAGTGAAGAAGAGACCCAGTACTTC,CAWSEEETQYF
NA,TRBV13,TRBJ2-1,TRBD2,TGTGCCAGCAGCTTATCATTTCCGACTAGCGGGAGCTATGAGCAGTTCTTC,CASSLSFPTSGSYEQFF
few,TRBV12-3/TRBV12-4,TRBJ2-7,NA,TGTGCCAGCAGTAGAGGACCTTACGTACGCAGCGAGCAGTACTTC,CASSRGPYVRSEQYF
NA,TRBV20-1,TRBJ2-7,TRBD2,TGCAGTGCCGCCCGGCTAGCGGGAGGTAACGAGCAGTACTTC,CSAARLAGGNEQYF
once,TRBV5-1,TRBJ2-1,NA,TGCGCCAGCAGCTTGGAAGGGCCGTGGCAGTTCTTC,CASSLEGPWQFF
NA,TRBV5-6,TRBJ1-1,TRBD1,TGTGCCAGCAGCTTGGCCGCGACAGGGAAAACGAACACTGAAGCTTTCTTT,CASSLAATGKTNTEAFF
NA,TRBV7-2,TRBJ2-5,NA,TGTGCCAGCAGCTCAGGCCCCTGGGAGACCCAGTACTTC,CASSSGPWETQYF
few,TRBV28,TRBJ2-3,NA,TGTGCCAGCAGTTTCGTAACAGACGCGTCGGATACGCAGTATTTT,CASSFVTDASDTQYF
many,TRBV29-1,TRBJ2-1,NA,TGCAGCGTTGAGCCCCCTTGGGCCTACAATGAGCAGTTCTTC,CSVEPPWAYNEQFF
NA,TRBV19,TRBJ2-1,NA,TGTGCCAGTAGTATAAGAGCGGGCCGGGCCCACAATGAGCAGTTCTTC,CASSIRAGRAHNEQFF
NA,TRBV7-9,TRBJ2-7,TRBD1,TGTGCCAGCAGCACCAGGGGGCTGTACGAGCAGTACTTC,CASSTRGLYEQYF
NA,TRBV3-1,TRBJ2-3,TRBD2,TGTGCCAGCAGCCGGCGACTAGCGGGAGGCGCAGATACGCAGTATTTT,CASSRRLAGGADTQYF
few,TRBV7-2,TRBJ2-1,TRBD2,TGTGCCAGCAGCTCCCCGGGACTAGCGGGAGTTGTACCGGGTAATGAGCAGTTCTTC,CASSSPGLAGVVPGNEQFF
NA,TRBV13,TRBJ2-3,NA,TGTGCCAGCAGCCCACCATGGGGATATGGTTCAGATACGCAGTATTTT,CASSPPWGYGSDTQYF